This is a list of T cell receptor beta chains from one sample in a study of shared clonotypes between healthy human individuals. The assay was immunoSEQ multiplex PCR, and TCRdb's table has in-frame clones only and misses some. This sample carries around 1,000,000 clones, approximately 75% of them seen once, and the ten largest clones take 0.89%. Input material: memory CD4+ T cells from PBMCs. These receptor sequences come from a man between 18 and 29 years old in good health. Some clones in this sample may be carry-over from other donors' samples. The CDR3 runs from the conserved cysteine through the conserved F or W. The D gene is left open where the match is weak. Part of the rows lack a size; the others show once, few, many or a class for expanded clones.

abundance: .; v_gene: TRBV4-2; d_gene: TRBD2; j_gene: TRBJ2-3; CDR3nt: TGTGCCAGCAGCCAGCTCCCTAGCGGGGACTTCACAGATACGCAGTATTTT; CDR3aa: CASSQLPSGDFTDTQYF
abundance: once; v_gene: TRBV5-1; d_gene: .; j_gene: TRBJ1-1; CDR3nt: TGCGCCAGCAGCTTGACAGGGCCTGAAGCTTTCTTT; CDR3aa: CASSLTGPEAFF
abundance: many; v_gene: TRBV6-1; d_gene: .; j_gene: TRBJ2-4; CDR3nt: TGTGCCAGCAGTGACTGGGAGGACAAAAACATTCAGTACTTC; CDR3aa: CASSDWEDKNIQYF
abundance: .; v_gene: TRBV18; d_gene: .; j_gene: TRBJ2-3; CDR3nt: TGTGCCAGCTCCCCCCGCGGGGATACGCAGTATTTT; CDR3aa: CASSPRGDTQYF
abundance: .; v_gene: TRBV29-1; d_gene: .; j_gene: TRBJ1-2; CDR3nt: TGCAGCGTTGAAGGCAGGGGAAGAGGCTATGGCTACACCTTC; CDR3aa: CSVEGRGRGYGYTF
abundance: few; v_gene: TRBV7-9; d_gene: .; j_gene: TRBJ1-3; CDR3nt: TGTGCCAGCGTCCGAACTGGAAACACCATATATTTT; CDR3aa: CASVRTGNTIYF
abundance: .; v_gene: TRBV7-9; d_gene: .; j_gene: TRBJ1-5; CDR3nt: TGTGCCAGCAGCTTAGGTGGTCTGAGGGGCAATCAGCCCCAGCATTTT; CDR3aa: CASSLGGLRGNQPQHF
abundance: .; v_gene: TRBV6-6; d_gene: .; j_gene: TRBJ1-5; CDR3nt: TGTGCCAGCAGTTTCCTCAGGGGTGGCAATCAGCCCCAGCATTTT; CDR3aa: CASSFLRGGNQPQHF
abundance: .; v_gene: TRBV4-1; d_gene: .; j_gene: TRBJ1-3; CDR3nt: TGCGCCAGCAGCCAAGATAAGGCCCTCTCTGGAAACACCATATATTTT; CDR3aa: CASSQDKALSGNTIYF
abundance: .; v_gene: TRBV6-1; d_gene: TRBD1; j_gene: TRBJ2-7; CDR3nt: TGTGCCAGCAGTGACCCACAGGGGGGCTCCTACGAGCAGTACTTC; CDR3aa: CASSDPQGGSYEQYF
abundance: .; v_gene: TRBV5-1; d_gene: .; j_gene: TRBJ2-1; CDR3nt: TGCGCCAGCAGCTTGGCCGGTCTTATTGAGCAGTTCTTC; CDR3aa: CASSLAGLIEQFF
abundance: .; v_gene: TRBV7-9; d_gene: TRBD2; j_gene: TRBJ2-5; CDR3nt: TGTGCCAGCAGCCCGGGGGGGGCCCAAGAGACCCAGTACTTC; CDR3aa: CASSPGGAQETQYF
abundance: .; v_gene: TRBV7-6; d_gene: .; j_gene: TRBJ2-7; CDR3nt: TGTGCCAGCGGCAGCACTAGCAGCTTCCACGAGCAGTACTTC; CDR3aa: CASGSTSSFHEQYF
abundance: many; v_gene: TRBV5-1; d_gene: .; j_gene: TRBJ1-3; CDR3nt: TGCGCCAGCAGCCGGAACAGGGAAGGCGGTTCTGGAAACACCATATATTTT; CDR3aa: CASSRNREGGSGNTIYF
abundance: .; v_gene: TRBV10-3; d_gene: .; j_gene: TRBJ1-2; CDR3nt: TGTGCCATCAGTGACCCGACGCGGACGGTACTTAACTATGGCTACACCTTC; CDR3aa: CAISDPTRTVLNYGYTF
abundance: .; v_gene: TRBV27; d_gene: .; j_gene: TRBJ1-3; CDR3nt: TGTGCCAGCAGTCCGCACGGGGCTGGAAACACCATATATTTT; CDR3aa: CASSPHGAGNTIYF
abundance: .; v_gene: TRBV5-4; d_gene: TRBD2; j_gene: TRBJ2-3; CDR3nt: TGTGCCAGCAGCCTGAAACTAGCGGGGAGCACAGATACGCAGTATTTT; CDR3aa: CASSLKLAGSTDTQYF
abundance: .; v_gene: TRBV19; d_gene: TRBD1; j_gene: TRBJ2-3; CDR3nt: TGTGCCAGTAGTATAGGAGGGACAGGGACCACAGATACGCAGTATTTT; CDR3aa: CASSIGGTGTTDTQYF
abundance: .; v_gene: TRBV5-1; d_gene: .; j_gene: TRBJ1-1; CDR3nt: TGCGCCAGCAGCCCGGCGCAGATGAACACTGAAGCTTTCTTT; CDR3aa: CASSPAQMNTEAFF
abundance: .; v_gene: TRBV15; d_gene: .; j_gene: TRBJ2-7; CDR3nt: TGTGCCACCAGTGCGGGGCCCCGCGAGCAGTACTTC; CDR3aa: CATSAGPREQYF
abundance: .; v_gene: TRBV10-3; d_gene: .; j_gene: TRBJ1-3; CDR3nt: TGTGCCACTTCCATTGCGGGCACCCGAAACACCATATATTTT; CDR3aa: CATSIAGTRNTIYF
abundance: .; v_gene: TRBV30; d_gene: .; j_gene: TRBJ2-6; CDR3nt: TGTGCCTGGAAGCGTGAAGGGGAGACTGGGGCCAACGTCCTGACTTTC; CDR3aa: CAWKREGETGANVLTF
abundance: .; v_gene: TRBV10-3; d_gene: .; j_gene: TRBJ1-4; CDR3nt: TGTGCCATCCGGGAAGGCGGGGGTCATTTTGAAAAACTGTTTTTT; CDR3aa: CAIREGGGHFEKLFF
abundance: .; v_gene: TRBV5-4; d_gene: .; j_gene: TRBJ2-7; CDR3nt: TGTGCCAGCAGCTTGGAGCAGTCTCGCGAGCAGTACTTC; CDR3aa: CASSLEQSREQYF
abundance: .; v_gene: TRBV6-1; d_gene: TRBD1; j_gene: TRBJ2-7; CDR3nt: TGTGCCAGCACTGGGACAGTCTACGAGCAGTACTTC; CDR3aa: CASTGTVYEQYF
abundance: .; v_gene: TRBV29-1; d_gene: .; j_gene: TRBJ2-7; CDR3nt: TGCAGCGTTGGGCTGGCGGAACCCTACGAGCAGTACTTC; CDR3aa: CSVGLAEPYEQYF
abundance: .; v_gene: TRBV5-1; d_gene: .; j_gene: TRBJ1-2; CDR3nt: TGCGCCAGCAGCTTGGGCGAAACAGGGTGGGCTGGCTACACCTTC; CDR3aa: CASSLGETGWAGYTF
abundance: few; v_gene: TRBV5-1; d_gene: TRBD1; j_gene: TRBJ1-5; CDR3nt: TGCGCCAGCAGCCCCGGACAGGGGATTCAGCCCCAGCATTTT; CDR3aa: CASSPGQGIQPQHF
abundance: .; v_gene: TRBV20-1; d_gene: .; j_gene: TRBJ2-5; CDR3nt: TGCAGTGCTAGCGACAGAGAGACCCAGTACTTC; CDR3aa: CSASDRETQYF
abundance: .; v_gene: TRBV6-5; d_gene: TRBD2; j_gene: TRBJ2-3; CDR3nt: TGTGCCAGCAGTTCCGGACTAGCGGGCGGCACAGATACGCAGTATTTT; CDR3aa: CASSSGLAGGTDTQYF
abundance: .; v_gene: TRBV5-1; d_gene: .; j_gene: TRBJ2-1; CDR3nt: TGCGCCAGCAGCCCAGCATTAAACTCCTACAATGAGCAGTTCTTC; CDR3aa: CASSPALNSYNEQFF
abundance: .; v_gene: TRBV20-1; d_gene: TRBD2; j_gene: TRBJ2-7; CDR3nt: TGCGGGACTAAGACCTACGAGCAGTACTTC; CDR3aa: CGTKTYEQYF
abundance: .; v_gene: TRBV7-9; d_gene: TRBD2; j_gene: TRBJ2-2; CDR3nt: TGTGCCAGCAGCGCACGGGGTAGCGGGAGGCAGGGGTCCGGGGAGCTGTTTTTT; CDR3aa: CASSARGSGRQGSGELFF
abundance: few; v_gene: TRBV18; d_gene: .; j_gene: TRBJ1-2; CDR3nt: TGTGCCAGCTCACCACTTCAGGAGGACTATGGCTACACCTTC; CDR3aa: CASSPLQEDYGYTF
abundance: .; v_gene: TRBV9; d_gene: .; j_gene: TRBJ1-1; CDR3nt: TGTGCCAGCAGCCCAGACCCCCACATGAACACTGAAGCTTTCTTT; CDR3aa: CASSPDPHMNTEAFF
abundance: .; v_gene: TRBV28; d_gene: TRBD2; j_gene: TRBJ2-3; CDR3nt: TGTGCCAGCAGTCCCGGGACTAGCGGGCCCACAGATACGCAGTATTTT; CDR3aa: CASSPGTSGPTDTQYF
abundance: .; v_gene: TRBV6-4; d_gene: .; j_gene: TRBJ2-3; CDR3nt: TGTGCCAGCAGTGACTCAGTGGCAACTAGCACAGATACGCAGTATTTT; CDR3aa: CASSDSVATSTDTQYF
abundance: .; v_gene: TRBV2; d_gene: .; j_gene: TRBJ1-4; CDR3nt: TGTGCCAGCAGAGTAAGCGGGACGGAGGCTGAAAAACTGTTTTTT; CDR3aa: CASRVSGTEAEKLFF
abundance: once; v_gene: TRBV6-5; d_gene: .; j_gene: TRBJ2-3; CDR3nt: TGTGCCAGCAGTTACCGCGGGGCTAGCACAGATACGCAGTATTTT; CDR3aa: CASSYRGASTDTQYF
abundance: .; v_gene: TRBV30; d_gene: TRBD1; j_gene: TRBJ1-6; CDR3nt: TGTGCCTGGAGACTGACCGGGACAGGCGATTCACCCCTCCACTTT; CDR3aa: CAWRLTGTGDSPLHF
abundance: .; v_gene: TRBV28; d_gene: .; j_gene: TRBJ1-5; CDR3nt: TGTGCCAGCAGTTTTGACCGGGGTCGACATCAGCCCCAGCATTTT; CDR3aa: CASSFDRGRHQPQHF